This T cell receptor beta chain was sequenced in a study of memory CD4+ T cells and cytomegalovirus serostatus. Study summary: This sample comes from healthy Belgian adults, roughly 9 CMV seropositive, approximately 25 seronegative.

The CDR3 is 14 residues long. Per germline, CDR1 SQVTM and CDR2 ANQGSEA. Trimming left V 2 bases short and J 1 base short, with 11 bases between. Original analysis: After removing out-of-frame reads, 2 million to 2.5 million distinct TCRbeta sequences remained. Data came from immunoSEQ multiplex PCR; TCRdb stores just in-frame clones and leaves some out. That table supplies the V and J calls and clone size; D and trimming were determined from the DNA. The sample includes about 61,000 clones, approximately 85% of them seen just once. The sort gate was single viable CD3+CD4+CD8-CD45RO+ cells for memory CD4+ T cells. Serostatus was set by detecting CMV pp150, pp28, p38, p52 IgG.

This chain uses TRBV29-1 with TRBJ1-1; a possible D gene is TRBD1 (5 bases). The clonotype was recovered from an adult in good health and CMV-seronegative. Sample: memory CD4+ T cells from blood. This chain's CDR3 is CSVESGRANTEAFF. In nucleotides, the CDR3 is TGCAGCGTTGAATCAGGCAGGGCGAACACTGAAGCTTTCTTT.